These 17 T cell receptor beta chains share one sample of origin, sequenced in a study of blood T cell repertoires in COVID-19. Using immunoSEQ multiplex PCR, the repertoire was profiled, and TCRdb retains in-frame clones only, with some absent. The sample contains roughly 200,000 clones, around 82% of which appear only once. Sequencing was done on a sample of PBMCs or T cells enriched from blood (not recorded which). The receptors originated from a middle-aged man who had recovered from COVID-19.

The chain joins TRBV7-8 to TRBJ1-2, with TRBD1 identical over 7 bases. The CDR3 covers 14 residues. After removal of 2 bases from V and 5 bases from J, the junction contained 5 bases not matched to a gene. Germline V gene sequence: CDR1 SGHVS, CDR2 FQNEAQ. The CDR3 region is CASSLREGAYGYTF. Here the CDR3 DNA reads TGTGCCAGCAGCTTAAGAGAGGGGGCATATGGCTACACCTTC.

The chain joins TRBV12-5 to TRBJ1-2; TRBD1 agrees at 9 bases. The CDR3 covers 15 residues. The junction had 6 bases not matched to a gene; V was cut back by 3 bases and J by 4 bases. Germline values: CDR1 LGHNT, CDR2 FRNRAP. Here the CDR3 reads CASGFGQGLAYGYTF. The CDR3 DNA sequence: TGTGCTAGTGGTTTCGGACAGGGGTTGGCCTATGGCTACACCTTC. Full variable domain (remainder filled in from reference TRBV12-5 and TRBJ1-2): DARVTQTPRHKVTEMGQEVTMRCQPILGHNTVFWYRQTMMQGLELLAYFRNRAPLDDSGMPKDRFSAEMPDATLATLKIQPSEPRDSAVYFCASGFGQGLAYGYTFGSGTRLTVV.

In DNA form, the CDR3 reads TGTGCCAGCAGCCCCTCATACTCCATGAACACTGAAGCTTTCTTT. Its protein is CASSPSYSMNTEAFF. The chain combines TRBV7-2 with TRBJ1-1; D unclear. This CDR3 is 15 amino acids long. V dropped 5 bases and J dropped 0 bases, with 13 bases sitting between them. Germline loops: CDR1 SGHTA, CDR2 FQGNSA.

In its sample, this clone was seen once. This sample includes further DNA sequences coding for the same CDR3. The chain combines TRBV18 with TRBJ2-2; TRBD1 matches 10 bases. V dropped 3 bases and J dropped 3; count of bases not matched to a gene: 1. The CDR3 contains 15 residues. In germline, CDR1 is KGHSH, CDR2 LQKENI. The CDR3 here is CASSPGQGYTGELFF. The CDR3 DNA sequence: TGTGCCAGCTCACCGGGACAGGGGTACACCGGGGAGCTGTTTTTT.

The V gene is TRBV18, the J gene TRBJ1-1; perhaps TRBD1 as D (5 bases). V gave up 2 bases and J gave up 5 bases, with 18 bases separating them. The CDR3 extends over 16 amino acids. Germline lookup yields CDR1 KGHSH and CDR2 LQKENI. CDR3 sequence reads: CASSPGHGALTTEAFF. The CDR3 bases are TGTGCCAGCTCACCAGGGCATGGGGCTTTAACGACTGAAGCTTTCTTT.

CDR3 residues: CASSEEGDSPLHF. CDR3 nucleotide sequence: TGTGCCAGCAGTGAAGAGGGGGATTCACCCCTCCACTTT. This sequence joins TRBV2 and TRBJ1-6, with D possibly matching TRBD1 (6 bases). This CDR3 has 13 amino acids. From germline, CDR1 is SNHLY and CDR2 FYNNEI. The germline V and J ends were trimmed by 1 base and 8 bases, with 6 bases remaining between them.

The chain has TRBV29-1 and TRBJ2-2; D may be TRBD2 (5 bases). V lost 2 bases to trimming and J lost 1 base, with 11 bases between them. CDR3 length equals 15 residues. Germline lookup yields CDR1 SQVTM and CDR2 ANQGSEA. CDR3 sequence: CSVEPGDKNTGELFF. The CDR3 DNA reads TGCAGCGTTGAACCCGGGGATAAGAACACCGGGGAGCTGTTTTTT.

This clone has just one count. The genes are TRBV7-3 and TRBJ2-7, with TRBD1 matching 9 bases. The CDR3 length is 13 residues. The germline V gene has CDR1 SGHTA and CDR2 FQGTGA. J lost 3 bases, V lost 5 bases, and 2 bases had no gene match. As DNA, the CDR3 is TGTGCCAGCAGCCCGGACAGGGGCTACGAGCAGTACTTC. Its translation: CASSPDRGYEQYF.

A note on this clone: With a much larger clone just one base away, this may be a read error. This chain uses TRBV5-4 with TRBJ1-2; 8 nucleotides align to TRBD1. The germline V gene has CDR1 SGHNT and CDR2 YYREEE (reference sequence). This CDR3 has 14 amino acids. The CDR3 DNA reads TGTGCCAGCAGCTTGAACAGGGGGATGTATGACTACACCTTC. This sequence encodes CASSLNRGMYDYTF.

The genes are TRBV21-1 and TRBJ2-3; TRBD2 reflects the table's D call only, with no check against the DNA. TRBV21-1 represents a pseudogene. This CDR3 has 13 residues. The CDR3 DNA is TGTGCCAGCAGCAAATCCGACTCGTATACGCAGTATTTT. Protein product: CASSKSDSYTQYF.

The chain couples TRBV4-3 to TRBJ2-3; 7 bases align to TRBD2. Looked up from germline, CDR1 is LGHNA and CDR2 is YSLEER. The CDR3 has 15 residues. The J segment lost 2 bases and the V segment lost 6 bases, leaving 8 bases of the junction unmatched. For the CDR3, the DNA is TGCGCCAGCAGTTCTCGCGGGGGATCCACAGATACGCAGTATTTT. It encodes CASSSRGGSTDTQYF.

The chain links TRBV9 to TRBJ2-2; D might be TRBD1 (5 bases). This CDR3 comprises 17 residues. The V end lost 0 bases, the J end lost 3 bases, and 15 bases lay between the germline ends. Looked up from germline, CDR1 is SGDLS and CDR2 is YYNGEE. CDR3 DNA sequence: TGTGCCAGCAGCGTAGATATGAGCGCAGGGCACACCGGGGAGCTGTTTTTT. It specifies CASSVDMSAGHTGELFF.

The chain uses TRBV7-3 and TRBJ2-2; 11 positions agree with TRBD1. CDR1 and CDR2 (germline): SGHTA, FQGTGA. This CDR3 is 17 amino acids long. The V and J ends lost 5 bases and 4 bases, in that order; junction bases with no gene match: 9. As DNA, the CDR3 is TGTGCCAGCAGCCCCGGGACAGGGGGTCATGGCACCGGGGAGCTGTTTTTT. Protein product: CASSPGTGGHGTGELFF.

The CDR3 DNA follows: TGTGCCAGCAGTGTAAACAGGGATAGGAACGAGCAGTACGTC. This codes for CASSVNRDRNEQYV. This rearrangement joins TRBV27 to TRBJ2-7; possibly TRBD1 for D (6 bases). V lost 5 bases and J 5 bases, leaving 16 bases between the germline ends. CDR1 MNHEY and CDR2 SMNVEV come from the germline V gene (reference sequence). The CDR3 loop spans 14 amino acids.

J is TRBJ1-1 and V is TRBV7-6; perhaps TRBD1 as D (6 bases). CDR3 length: 16 amino acids. Trimming left V 2 bases short and J 5 bases short, with 18 bases between. Germline values: CDR1 SGHVS, CDR2 FNYEAQ. The CDR3 coding sequence is TGTGCCAGCAGCTTATCCAGGGGCGTATTTGGGACTGAAGCTTTCTTT. Translated, it gives CASSLSRGVFGTEAFF.

This chain joins TRBV21-1 and TRBJ2-1; no DNA check was done on the table's D call, TRBD2. TRBV21-1 is a pseudogene. The CDR3 sequence is 18 residues long. This chain's CDR3 is CASSRGGVCRVYYNEQFF. The DNA of the CDR3 is TGTGCCAGCAGCCGAGGGGGGGTATGCAGGGTTTACTACAATGAGCAGTTCTTC.

The chain employs TRBV5-1 and TRBJ2-3, with a possible D match to TRBD1 (6 bases). The CDR3 covers 14 residues. Germline-derived CDR1 and CDR2 are SGHRS and YFSETQ. V lost 1 base, J lost 3 bases, and 9 bases lay in between. The CDR3 region is CASSLLTGTDTQYF. The CDR3 DNA reads as TGCGCCAGCAGCTTGCTAACAGGGACAGATACGCAGTATTTT.